Included here is one TCR beta chain sequence, with context. Its target is unknown. The method was immunoSEQ multiplex PCR; TCRdb's version includes in-frame clones alone and lacks a portion of them. The sample holds more than 100,000 clones; over 90% are singletons and the top ten take roughly 5.9%. The data were obtained in a study of T cell responses to AZD1222 COVID-19 vaccine. Whole-study findings and limits: Reports indicate that nearly half of spike-specific TCRs are directed at unmutated variant regions.

The germline V and J ends were trimmed by 0 bases and 2 bases, with 11 bases remaining between them. Germline values: CDR1 MNHEY, CDR2 SVGEGT. CDR3 size: 16 residues. This sequence was found in an adult in good health. Specimen: peripheral blood, collected on day 0 of AZD1222 vaccination. The gene calls are TRBV6-2 or TRBV6-3 and TRBJ1-5; D is ambiguous. The CDR3 coding sequence is TGTGCCAGCAGTTACTCGAGTGTGGGAGGCAATCAGCCCCAGCATTTT. This gives the protein CASSYSSVGGNQPQHF.